This entry lists 16 T cell receptor beta chains sequenced from one sample in a study of blood T cell repertoires in COVID-19. Here immunoSEQ multiplex PCR was the method, and the copy in TCRdb shows in-frame clones only, minus some. Altogether 200,000 to 250,000 clones are present, about 85% being singletons, with the ten largest covering under 3%. Input material: PBMCs or T cells enriched from blood (not recorded which). These receptors came from a woman in her twenties or thirties who had recovered from COVID-19.

This clone has more than one count but fewer than ten. In DNA form, the CDR3 reads TGTGCCAGCAGCATCTATTTACCCCCGGCGGACTTCAGCTCCTACGAGCAGTACTTC. Translating gives CASSIYLPPADFSSYEQYF. This chain joins TRBV21-1 and TRBJ2-7; the table's TRBD2 call for D was not verified on the DNA. TRBV21-1 is marked as a pseudogene. The CDR3 consists of 19 residues.

The J gene is TRBJ1-2, the V gene TRBV7-9; 9 bases match TRBD1. V shed 5 bases and J 5 bases; nucleotides not matched to a gene: 3. Germline CDR1 and CDR2: SEHNR and FQNEAQ (reference sequence). The length of the CDR3 is 13 residues. The CDR3 loop reads CASSLGQGYGYTF. CDR3 sequence (DNA): TGTGCCAGCAGCCTCGGACAGGGGTATGGCTACACCTTC.

The CDR3 sequence: CASSAWGTGDTEAFF. The CDR3 nucleotides read TGTGCCAGCAGTGCCTGGGGGACGGGGGACACTGAAGCTTTCTTT. This chain joins TRBV2 and TRBJ1-1; maybe TRBD1 (5 bases). The length of the CDR3 is 15 residues. The germline V gene has CDR1 SNHLY and CDR2 FYNNEI. V was trimmed by 4 bases and J by 3 bases, leaving 15 bases between them. The full variable domain, its missing parts supplied by reference TRBV2 and TRBJ1-1, is EPEVTQTPSHQVTQMGQEVILRCVPISNHLYFYWYRQILGQKVEFLVSFYNNEISEKSEIFDDQFSVERPDGSNFTLKIRSTKLEDSAMYFCASSAWGTGDTEAFFGQGTRLTVV.

V gene TRBV5-6 combines with J gene TRBJ1-6; D remains ambiguous. Germline assignment: CDR1 SGHDT and CDR2 YYEEEE. The ends were cut back, 0 bases at V and 0 bases at J, with 7 bases in the middle. The CDR3 covers 16 residues. Here the CDR3 DNA reads TGTGCCAGCAGCTTGGGAGTTGGCTCCTATAATTCACCCCTCCACTTT. It specifies CASSLGVGSYNSPLHF.

The chain is built from TRBV7-2 and TRBJ1-1, with 11 bases lining up with TRBD1. CDR1 and CDR2 (germline): SGHTA, FQGNSA. V was clipped by 5 bases and J by 1 base; unmatched bases: 3. The CDR3 spans 15 residues. Here the CDR3 DNA reads TGTGCCAGCAGCGCTGGGACAGGGGGGAACACTGAAGCTTTCTTT. It translates to CASSAGTGGNTEAFF.

This chain uses TRBV15 with TRBJ2-7, with 7 bases fitting TRBD1. V lost 1 base and J lost 3; bases outside the gene matches: 3. Germline V gene sequence: CDR1 LNHNV, CDR2 YYDKDF (reference sequence). This CDR3 has 14 residues. CDR3 residues: CATSRAQGVYEQYF. The CDR3 DNA is TGTGCCACCAGCAGAGCCCAGGGGGTCTACGAGCAGTACTTC.

The chain uses TRBV11-2 and TRBJ1-2, with 8 bases identical to TRBD1. This CDR3 is built from 14 residues. Germline V gene lookup returns CDR1 SGHAT and CDR2 FQNNGV. The J segment lost 7 bases and the V segment lost 1 base, leaving 5 bases of the junction unmatched. The CDR3 region is CASSLVGQEGGYTF. The CDR3 coding sequence is TGTGCCAGCAGCTTAGTGGGACAGGAGGGTGGCTACACCTTC. Together with reference TRBV11-2 and TRBJ1-2, the CDR3 gives the full variable domain: EAGVAQSPRYKIIEKRQSVAFWCNPISGHATLYWYQQILGQGPKLLIQFQNNGVVDDSQLPKDRFSAERLKGVDSTLKIQPAKLEDSAVYLCASSLVGQEGGYTFGSGTRLTVV.

The chain combines TRBV6-2 or TRBV6-3 with TRBJ1-5; TRBD1 might be the D (6 bases). Germline CDR1 MNHEY, CDR2 SVGEGT. Deletions cut 2 bases from V and 7 bases from J, with 12 bases between. CDR3 length equals 14 residues. CDR3: CASSYPQGRQPQHF. CDR3 bases: TGTGCCAGCAGTTACCCACAGGGAAGACAGCCCCAGCATTTT.

This clone was found a few times. Other DNA variants within this sample encode the same CDR3. The J gene is TRBJ1-1, the V gene TRBV19; D remains unclear. CDR3 length equals 12 residues. CDR1 and CDR2 (germline): LNHDA, SQIVND (reference sequence). Trimming removed 5 bases at V and 5 bases at J, with 9 bases between. CDR3 sequence reads: CASSPPGTEAFF. Written as DNA, the CDR3 is TGTGCCAGTAGTCCCCCCGGTACTGAAGCTTTCTTT.

The rearrangement uses TRBV10-3 and TRBJ1-6; D ambiguous. This CDR3 has 13 amino acids. Trimming pared 2 bases from V and 10 bases from J, leaving 9 bases between. Germline CDR1 and CDR2: ENHRY and SYGVKD. CDR3 protein: CAISETTGSPLHF. The DNA of the CDR3 is TGTGCCATCAGTGAGACGACTGGGTCACCCCTCCACTTT.

The CDR3 loop is CAIRESGGVTGELFF. DNA of the CDR3: TGTGCCATCAGGGAAAGCGGGGGGGTCACCGGGGAGCTGTTTTTT. The J gene is TRBJ2-2, the V gene TRBV10-3, with TRBD2 matching 10 bases. CDR3 length: 15 residues. The J segment lost 4 bases and the V segment lost 6 bases, leaving 5 bases of the junction unmatched. CDR1 and CDR2 from the germline V gene are ENHRY and SYGVKD.

This sequence joins TRBV18 and TRBJ2-5; 8 bases map to TRBD1. Per germline, CDR1 KGHSH and CDR2 LQKENI. The ends lost 1 base at V and 5 bases at J; junction bases unmatched: 3. The CDR3 runs 14 residues. The CDR3 DNA reads as TGTGCCAGCTCACCACTGAGACAGGGGGAGACCCAGTACTTC. Its translation: CASSPLRQGETQYF. The full variable domain, in which reference TRBV18 and TRBJ2-5 provide the parts outside the CDR3, is NAGVMQNPRHLVRRRGQEARLRCSPMKGHSHVYWYRQLPEEGLKFMVYLQKENIIDESGMPKERFSAEFPKEGPSILRIQQVVRGDSAAYFCASSPLRQGETQYFGPGTRLLVL.

This rearrangement joins TRBV7-6 to TRBJ2-7, with D possibly matching TRBD1 (6 bases). The CDR3 is made up of 17 amino acids. Germline V CDR1 and CDR2: SGHVS, FNYEAQ. Trimming pared 5 bases from V and 0 bases from J, leaving 20 bases between. The CDR3 DNA reads as TGTGCCAGCAGCCAGGGGTCGTCCTATGCCTACTCCTACGAGCAGTACTTC. Translated, it gives CASSQGSSYAYSYEQYF.

This rearrangement joins TRBV11-2 to TRBJ1-1; D not resolved. V was cut by 2 bases and J by 1 base, with 11 bases left in between. The CDR3 has 15 residues. CDR1 and CDR2 from the germline V gene are SGHAT and FQNNGV. The CDR3 is CASSLIKLKNTEAFF. For the CDR3, the DNA is TGTGCCAGCAGCTTAATTAAACTGAAGAACACTGAAGCTTTCTTT.

V and J are TRBV5-1 and TRBJ1-1, with D possibly being TRBD1 (6 bases). There are 18 residues in the CDR3. The V end lost 0 bases, the J end lost 1 base, and 19 bases lay between the germline ends. The germline V gene has CDR1 SGHRS and CDR2 YFSETQ. The CDR3 region is CASSLAPGGPLTNTEAFF. The CDR3 DNA reads as TGCGCCAGCAGCTTGGCACCGGGGGGCCCGTTAACGAACACTGAAGCTTTCTTT.

The chain links TRBV4-2 to TRBJ2-7; no clear D gene. CDR1 is LGHNA and CDR2 is YNFKEQ in the germline V gene. Trimming stripped 0 bases from V and 0 bases from J, with 9 bases between. CDR3 length equals 15 residues. The CDR3 region is CASSQDRTASYEQYF. The CDR3 bases are TGTGCCAGCAGCCAAGATAGAACCGCCTCCTACGAGCAGTACTTC.